Here is one TCR beta chain with its context. Its antigen is as yet unknown. Trimming cost V 6 bases and J 8 bases, with 11 bases left between them. Per the germline V gene, CDR1 is MDHEN and CDR2 is SYDVKM. The CDR3 consists of 12 residues. These data come from a study of long-term antiretroviral therapy in people with HIV. Background on the study: It was about a decade after the earliest samples that the 2015 immediate-ART recommendation appeared.

There were no participants with HIV treated outside the United States. General study findings and limits: Clonotypes expanded prior to ART showed repertoire dominance at all sampled time points. Transplant donor controls retained higher diversity, though diversity increased after ART.

Researchers ran immunoSEQ v3.0 at survey level. Using immunoSEQ multiplex PCR, the repertoire was profiled, and TCRdb retains in-frame clones only, with some absent. The sample carries tens of thousands of clones, approximately 82% recorded once. J is TRBJ2-1 and V is TRBV28, with D perhaps TRBD1 (6 bases). Material: unsorted PBMCs, obtained 0.5 years after starting antiretroviral therapy. This receptor was identified in a man in his late teens or twenties with HIV. CDR3 protein: CASSLRGYEQFF. DNA for the CDR3: TGTGCCAGCAGCCTCAGGGGTTATGAGCAGTTCTTC.